Listed here are 19 T cell receptor beta chains from one sample, sequenced in a study of T cell clonality in common variable immunodeficiency. Data came from immunoSEQ multiplex PCR; TCRdb stores just in-frame clones and leaves some out. This sample includes about 28,000 clones with no singletons; its ten biggest clones take up around an eighth. Sequencing used peripheral blood mononuclear cells. The receptor source for this set is a person aged 18 to 75 in good health.

This clone showed up many times. The read finishes 3 residues shy of the CDR3 end, and the germline J gene is used to complete it. This sequence joins TRBV20-1 and TRBJ2-1, with TRBD2 matching over 8 bases. Germline V gene sequence: CDR1 DFQATT, CDR2 SNEGSKA (reference sequence). There are 16 residues in the CDR3. Trimming removed 5 bases from V and 0 bases from J; junction bases left unmatched: 9. This CDR3 reads CSASGGGSSSYNEQFF. CDR3 bases read: TGCAGTGCTTCCGGGGGGGGGTCCTCCTCCTACAATGAG.

This clone was counted a few times. The sequenced fragment ends 3 residues before the CDR3 boundary, so the rest is inferred from the germline J gene. The rearrangement joins TRBV7-9 to TRBJ2-2; D possibly corresponds to TRBD1 (6 bases). The length of the CDR3 is 15 residues. Looked up from germline, CDR1 is SEHNR and CDR2 is FQNEAQ (reference sequence). This CDR3 reads CASRSNVGAGEKLFF. The part of the CDR3 DNA that was read is TGTGCCAGCAGATCAAATGTGGGGGCGGGTGAAAAG.

At least ten counts were recorded for this clone. The DNA ends 3 residues before the CDR3 does, and the rest of the CDR3 is filled in from the germline J gene. The chain is built from TRBV4-1 and TRBJ1-4; 7 nucleotides match TRBD1. Per germline, CDR1 MGHRA and CDR2 YSYEKL. The V and J ends lost 3 bases and 7 bases, in that order; junction bases with no gene match: 11. The CDR3 contains 16 residues. The CDR3 protein is CASSQVTGWAIEKLFF. The sequenced part of the CDR3 DNA is TGCGCCAGCAGCCAGGTGACAGGGTGGGCTATTGAAAAA.

This clone was seen at least ten times. The CDR3 is CASSPRDSGWFSNQPQHF. Incomplete CDR3 DNA: TGTGCCAGCTCCCCGCGGGACTCGGGATGGTTTAGCAATCAGCCC. The V call is TRBV18, the J call TRBJ1-5, with a weak D call TRBD1 (5 bases). The read halts 3 residues ahead of the CDR3 end, with the missing end drawn from the germline J gene. Trimming removed 6 bases from V and 0 bases from J, with 21 bases in between. Germline V gene data show CDR1 as KGHSH and CDR2 as LQKENI. The CDR3 runs 18 residues.

This clone came up many times. The sequenced part of the CDR3 DNA is TGTGCCAGCAGCCAAGATACTAGGCCAACCTACGAG. Residues: CASSQDTRPTYE. The entire CDR3 protein is CASSQDTRPTYEQYF. The V call is TRBV4-2, the J call TRBJ2-7, with D possibly TRBD2 on 5 matching bases. The sequence runs out 3 residues before the end of the CDR3; the remainder is reconstructed from the germline J gene. CDR1 is LGHNA, CDR2 YNFKEQ, per germline. The CDR3 has 15 amino acids. Trimming stripped 0 bases from V and 2 bases from J, with 11 bases between.

Ten or more counts support this clone. The read terminates 3 residues ahead of where the CDR3 ends, so the germline J gene completes it. The rearrangement links TRBV5-1 to TRBJ2-7; TRBD1 matches at 8 bases. The CDR3 consists of 15 residues. Germline V gives CDR1 SGHRS, CDR2 YFSETQ. The junction had 7 bases not matched to a gene; V was cut back by 2 bases and J by 3 bases. The part of the CDR3 DNA that was read is TGCGCCAGCAGCTTAGGGACAGGCCATATCTACGAG. Amino acids: CASSLGTGHIYE. The full CDR3 protein is CASSLGTGHIYEQYF. Together with reference TRBV5-1 and TRBJ2-7, the CDR3 gives the full variable domain: KAGVTQTPRYLIKTRGQQVTLSCSPISGHRSVSWYQQTPGQGLQFLFEYFSETQRNKGNFPGRFSGRQFSNSRSEMNVSTLELGDSALYLCASSLGTGHIYEQYFGPGTRLTVT.

There are a few counts of this clone. The sequenced fragment ends 3 residues before the CDR3 boundary, so the rest is inferred from the germline J gene. The chain is built from TRBV7-6 and TRBJ2-7; 9 bases fit TRBD2. V gave up 5 bases and J gave up 3 bases; unmatched junction bases: 5. Germline V gives CDR1 SGHVS, CDR2 FNYEAQ. The CDR3 has 14 amino acids. The CDR3 reads CASSISSGVYEQYF. CDR3 bases read: TGTGCCAGCAGCATTTCTAGCGGGGTCTACGAG.

Ten or more counts support this clone. The sequenced fragment ends 3 residues before the CDR3 boundary, so the rest is inferred from the germline J gene. The V call is TRBV20-1, the J call TRBJ1-2, with D possibly matching TRBD1 (5 bases). The germline CDR1 and CDR2 sequences are DFQATT and SNEGSKA (reference sequence). V was cut by 1 base and J by 3 bases, with 12 bases left in between. The CDR3 spans 14 residues. The DNA read from the CDR3 is TGCAGTGCTAGAGCTTTAGGGGTCGACTATGGC. Encoded protein: CSARALGVDYG. The full CDR3 sequence reads CSARALGVDYGYTF.

A note on this clone: The read terminates 3 residues before the CDR3 end, so the remaining end is supplied by the germline J gene. The V and J genes are TRBV19 and TRBJ2-3, with 11 bases matching TRBD2. The CDR3 is 16 amino acids. V was clipped by 2 bases and J by 2 bases; unmatched bases: 3. CDR1 LNHDA and CDR2 SQIVND come from the germline V gene (reference sequence). Here the CDR3 reads CASSIQTSGITDTQYF. Partial CDR3 DNA: TGTGCCAGTAGTATACAGACTAGCGGGATCACAGATACG.

This clone occurred many times. The read finishes 3 residues shy of the CDR3 end, and the germline J gene is used to complete it. The chain combines TRBV28 with TRBJ1-2; D perhaps matches TRBD1 (6 bases). Germline-derived CDR1 and CDR2 are MDHEN and SYDVKM. The CDR3 sequence is 11 residues long. CDR3: CATATGGGYTF. Incomplete CDR3 DNA: TGTGCCACCGCGACAGGCGGGGGC.

This clone was seen many times. With the read ending 3 residues before the CDR3 end, the germline J gene is used to fill in that end. The chain employs TRBV7-3 and TRBJ2-3; 8 positions agree with TRBD1. Germline trimming cut 2 bases from V and 7 bases from J; bases unmatched to any gene: 5. Germline CDR1 and CDR2: SGHTA and FQGTGA. CDR3 length: 14 residues. The part of the CDR3 DNA that was read is TGTGCCAGCAGCTTATCGACAGGGGAAAATACG. The encoded protein is CASSLSTGENT. The CDR3 in full is CASSLSTGENTQYF.

A few counts support this clone. From the germline J gene comes the end of the CDR3, since the read stops 3 residues before it. The rearrangement joins TRBV19 to TRBJ2-3; 9 nucleotides align to TRBD1. CDR3 size: 18 residues. In germline, CDR1 is LNHDA, CDR2 SQIVND (reference sequence). The CDR3 bases that were read are TGTGCCAGTACCCCCTTGGGACAGGGCGGGATAGGCAATCAGCCG. This codes for CASTPLGQGGIGNQP. The complete CDR3 sequence is CASTPLGQGGIGNQPQYF.

A few counts support this clone. Read sequence stops 3 residues before the CDR3 end, and the germline J gene provides the missing end. The J gene is TRBJ1-5, the V gene TRBV18; possible D gene TRBD1, 5 bases. The CDR3 extends over 15 amino acids. Germline CDR1 reads KGHSH; CDR2 reads LQKENI. Trimming removed 1 base at V and 0 bases at J, with 7 bases between. The CDR3 region is CASSPQGISNQPQHF. The CDR3 DNA, read in part, is TGTGCCAGCTCACCACAGGGGATTAGCAATCAGCCC. The full variable domain, rest sourced from reference TRBV18 and TRBJ1-5, is NAGVMQNPRHLVRRRGQEARLRCSPMKGHSHVYWYRQLPEEGLKFMVYLQKENIIDESGMPKERFSAEFPKEGPSILRIQQVVRGDSAAYFCASSPQGISNQPQHFGDGTRLSIL.

This clone has at least ten counts. Incomplete CDR3 DNA: TGTGCCACCGCCAGACTGATGAACACTGAA. Encoded protein: CATARLMNTE. The whole CDR3 sequence reads CATARLMNTEAFF. The V and J genes are TRBV19 and TRBJ1-1; D is ambiguous. The read halts 3 residues ahead of the CDR3 end, with the missing end drawn from the germline J gene. V dropped 10 bases and J dropped 0 bases, with 12 bases sitting between them. Germline loops: CDR1 LNHDA, CDR2 SQIVND (reference sequence). CDR3 length equals 13 residues.

This clone appeared many times. CDR3 in amino acids: CASSLTRDGYTF. CDR3 DNA (partial): TGTGCCAGCAGCTTAACAAGGGATGGC. The V call is TRBV7-3, the J call TRBJ1-2; D gene uncertain. The read comes to an end 3 residues before the CDR3 does, leaving the germline J gene to fill in the end. The germline gives CDR1 SGHTA, CDR2 FQGTGA. The ends were cut back, 0 bases at V and 6 bases at J, with 5 bases in the middle. CDR3 length: 12 residues.

Many counts were recorded for this clone. Read coverage stops 3 residues before the CDR3 terminus; the germline J gene supplies the remainder. The chain has TRBV20-1 and TRBJ2-7, with unresolved D. This CDR3 comprises 15 residues. Trimming shortened V by 4 bases and J by 0 bases, and 16 bases separated the two germline ends. Germline loops: CDR1 DFQATT, CDR2 SNEGSKA (reference sequence). The DNA read from the CDR3 is TGCAGTGCTACGCTTATGGTACAGAGCTCCTACGAG. Translated: CSATLMVQSSYE. The full CDR3 is CSATLMVQSSYEQYF.

This clone appeared a few times. The read ends 3 residues before the CDR3 terminus; that terminus is restored from the germline J gene. V and J are TRBV29-1 and TRBJ2-3; 7 bases line up with TRBD1. V was pared by 6 bases and J by 0 bases, with 6 bases of the junction left unmatched. From germline, CDR1 is SQVTM and CDR2 ANQGSEA. The CDR3 totals 14 residues. CDR3 region: CSVTRDSSTDTQYF. The CDR3 DNA, read in part, is TGCAGCGTGACCCGGGACAGTAGCACAGATACG.

This clone was observed many times. The read ends 3 residues before the CDR3 terminus; that terminus is restored from the germline J gene. The chain has TRBV20-1 and TRBJ2-2; 10 bases are shared with TRBD1. V lost 3 bases to trimming and J lost 7 bases; unmatched junction nucleotides: 14. From germline, CDR1 is DFQATT and CDR2 SNEGSKA (reference sequence). This CDR3 comprises 17 residues. Partial CDR3 DNA: TGCAGTGCTAGTGCCGGGGACAGGGGTCTCGTGAACGGGGAG. Translated, it gives CSASAGDRGLVNGE. The full-length CDR3 reads as CSASAGDRGLVNGELFF.

In its sample, this clone was seen many times. The read ends 3 residues before the CDR3 terminus; that terminus is restored from the germline J gene. V is TRBV6-4 and J is TRBJ1-6; TRBD1 agrees at 7 bases. Germline lookup yields CDR1 MRHNA and CDR2 SNTAGT. V lost 5 bases, J lost 7 bases, and 5 bases stayed unmatched. The CDR3 is 14 residues long. The sequenced CDR3 bases are TGTGCCAGCAGTCCTGGACAGGAGAATTCACCC. Its translation: CASSPGQENSP. The entire CDR3 sequence reads CASSPGQENSPLHF.